The 22 T cell receptor beta chains below all came from one sample that was sequenced in a study of shared T cell receptors in the human thymus. Measured with immunoSEQ multiplex PCR; TCRdb has only the in-frame clones, and not every one. The table has about 710,000 clones, around 87% seen once. These data also formed part of another study, on human thymus T cells.

The specimen was thymocytes. The receptors stem from a boy in the first two years of life with a congenital heart defect.

This clone was observed once. The rearrangement joins TRBV5-6 to TRBJ2-3; TRBD1 agrees at 8 bases. This CDR3 has 17 amino acids. V lost 0 bases and J lost 2; bases outside the gene matches: 8. Germline CDR1 and CDR2: SGHDT and YYEEEE. CDR3 DNA sequence: TGTGCCAGCAGCTTGGCCTCTGGGACAGGACTCACAGATACGCAGTATTTT. It translates to CASSLASGTGLTDTQYF.

J is TRBJ2-7 and V is TRBV5-6, with D possibly matching TRBD2 (5 bases). This CDR3 contains 15 residues. V lost 1 base and J 4 bases, leaving 15 bases between the germline ends. CDR1 is SGHDT and CDR2 is YYEEEE in the germline V gene. CDR3 DNA sequence: TGTGCCAGCAGCTTGCTAGCCCATATCCAATACGAGCAGTACTTC. It codes for CASSLLAHIQYEQYF.

This chain joins TRBV14 and TRBJ2-7, with D possibly matching TRBD1 (6 bases). Germline V gives CDR1 SGHDN, CDR2 FVKESK. V dropped 4 bases and J dropped 5 bases, with 21 bases sitting between them. The CDR3 length is 16 residues. The DNA for the CDR3 is TGTGCCAGCAGCCGTCTCAGGGGCGCCGGCCCTCACGAGCAGTACTTC. Translated, it gives CASSRLRGAGPHEQYF. The whole variable domain, remainder taken from reference TRBV14 and TRBJ2-7, is EAGVTQFPSHSVIEKGQTVTLRCDPISGHDNLYWYRRVMGKEIKFLLHFVKESKQDESGMPNNRFLAERTGGTYSTLKVQPAELEDSGVYFCASSRLRGAGPHEQYFGPGTRLTVT.

V usage is TRBV6-6 and J usage is TRBJ2-1; 7 bases line up with TRBD1. The CDR3 has 15 amino acids. The germline gives CDR1 MNHNY, CDR2 SVGAGI (reference sequence). Trimming cost V 6 bases and J 3 bases; bases outside gene matches: 8. The CDR3 DNA reads TGTGCCAGCAGAAGCGGACAGGACCACTACAATGAGCAGTTCTTC. Protein sequence: CASRSGQDHYNEQFF.

The chain carries TRBV4-1 and TRBJ2-1, with 11 bases lining up with TRBD2. The trim removed 4 bases at V and 2 bases at J, leaving 4 bases unmatched. Germline lookup yields CDR1 MGHRA and CDR2 YSYEKL. The CDR3 runs 16 residues. DNA for the CDR3: TGCGCCAGCAGCCCGGGACTAGCGGCCGCCTACAATGAGCAGTTCTTC. Residues: CASSPGLAAAYNEQFF.

The J gene is TRBJ2-1, the V gene TRBV29-1; maybe TRBD2 (5 bases). The CDR3 is 14 residues long. From germline, CDR1 is SQVTM and CDR2 ANQGSEA. Between the trimmed V and J ends, which lost 7 bases and 7 bases, there was a span of 20 bases. In DNA form, the CDR3 reads TGCAGCGCCCGGCGGGCTAGCCCGCTTAATGAGCAGTTCTTC. It specifies CSARRASPLNEQFF.

This chain links TRBV7-2 with TRBJ1-3; 8 nucleotides line up with TRBD1. The CDR3 has 16 amino acids. Germline CDR1 and CDR2: SGHTA and FQGNSA. Trimming at V came to 5 bases and at J to 0 bases, leaving 6 bases not matched to a gene. CDR3 nucleotide sequence: TGTGCCAGCAGCCCACGGGACAGGAGCTCTGGAAACACCATATATTTT. Protein: CASSPRDRSSGNTIYF.

The chain has TRBV28 and TRBJ1-5, with a possible D match to TRBD1 (5 bases). CDR1 is MDHEN and CDR2 is SYDVKM in the germline V gene. Trimming cost V 10 bases and J 5 bases, with 21 bases left between them. There are 15 residues in the CDR3. This CDR3 is CATAPPQGLYQPQHF. The CDR3 DNA is TGTGCCACCGCGCCCCCTCAGGGATTATATCAGCCCCAGCATTTT.

This clone was picked up one time. The V and J genes are TRBV9 and TRBJ1-1; 8 bases fit TRBD1. V lost 4 bases and J lost 5; bases outside the gene matches: 4. This CDR3 spans 13 amino acids. From germline, CDR1 is SGDLS and CDR2 YYNGEE. DNA of the CDR3: TGTGCCAGCAGCTTCCGGACAGGGACTGAAGCTTTCTTT. This sequence encodes CASSFRTGTEAFF.

J is TRBJ2-5 and V is TRBV5-1; 10 positions agree with TRBD2. Germline CDR1 SGHRS, CDR2 YFSETQ. Trimming removed 0 bases from V and 2 bases from J; junction bases left unmatched: 7. The length of the CDR3 is 17 residues. Here the CDR3 reads CASSLAWLAGEQETQYF. In DNA, the CDR3 is TGCGCCAGCAGCTTGGCCTGGCTAGCGGGAGAGCAAGAGACCCAGTACTTC.

The chain carries TRBV19 and TRBJ1-1; D not certain. The germline V gene has CDR1 LNHDA and CDR2 SQIVND (reference sequence). V lost 6 bases, J lost 0 bases, and 5 bases lay in between. The CDR3 length is 12 residues. DNA for the CDR3: TGTGCCAGTAGCCAAATGAACACTGAAGCTTTCTTT. Amino acid sequence: CASSQMNTEAFF. The variable domain in full, with the rest retrieved from reference TRBV19 and TRBJ1-1, is DGGITQSPKYLFRKEGQNVTLSCEQNLNHDAMYWYRQDPGQGLRLIYYSQIVNDFQKGDIAEGYSVSREKKESFPLTVTSAQKNPTAFYLCASSQMNTEAFFGQGTRLTVV.

The chain carries TRBV11-3 and TRBJ2-2; TRBD2 is a possible D gene (6 bases). Germline assignment: CDR1 SGHNT and CDR2 YENEEA. The CDR3 sequence is 15 residues long. Trimming pared 5 bases from V and 3 bases from J, leaving 13 bases between. Here the CDR3 reads CASSQWTGDTGELFF. The DNA for the CDR3 is TGTGCCAGCAGCCAATGGACGGGGGACACCGGGGAGCTGTTTTTT.

V usage is TRBV14 and J usage is TRBJ2-7; 13 bases line up with TRBD2. CDR1 is SGHDN, CDR2 FVKESK, per germline. The CDR3 spans 17 residues. V was pared by 3 bases and J by 0 bases, with 5 bases of the junction left unmatched. The CDR3 DNA is TGTGCCAGCAGCCATTCCGGGACTAGCGGGGACTCCTACGAGCAGTACTTC. It translates to CASSHSGTSGDSYEQYF.

This chain links TRBV19 with TRBJ1-1; D might be TRBD1 (6 bases). Trimming pared 4 bases from V and 7 bases from J, leaving 25 bases between. This CDR3 is 17 amino acids long. The germline V gene encodes CDR1 LNHDA and CDR2 SQIVND (reference sequence). This chain's CDR3 is CASSTPISTGRGIEAFF. The CDR3 region has the DNA TGTGCCAGTAGTACCCCGATTTCAACAGGGAGAGGAATTGAAGCTTTCTTT.

The rearrangement joins TRBV4-1 to TRBJ2-1, with a tentative D call TRBD2 (5 bases). CDR3 length: 16 amino acids. Germline CDR1 MGHRA, CDR2 YSYEKL. V gave up 1 base and J gave up 2 bases, with 12 bases separating them. CDR3 protein: CASSQASGSPYNEQFF. In DNA, the CDR3 is TGCGCCAGCAGCCAAGCCTCGGGGAGTCCCTACAATGAGCAGTTCTTC.

The chain recombines TRBV6-6 with TRBJ1-1, with D maybe TRBD1 (5 bases). The germline V gene encodes CDR1 MNHNY and CDR2 SVGAGI (reference sequence). The length of the CDR3 is 15 residues. V was cut by 0 bases and J by 5 bases, with 13 bases left in between. The CDR3 reads CASSYSDTGGTEAFF. CDR3 sequence (DNA): TGTGCCAGCAGTTACTCGGACACTGGAGGGACTGAAGCTTTCTTT.

V and J are TRBV5-6 and TRBJ2-7; the match to TRBD1 covers 8 bases. CDR3 length equals 14 residues. J lost 6 bases, V lost 0 bases, and 5 bases had no gene match. Germline CDR1 reads SGHDT; CDR2 reads YYEEEE. The CDR3 spells CASSLGPDRAEQYF. The CDR3 coding sequence is TGTGCCAGCAGCTTGGGACCGGACAGGGCCGAGCAGTACTTC.

This chain uses TRBV5-1 with TRBJ1-1; 7 nucleotides match TRBD1. CDR3 length: 13 residues. J gave up 11 bases and V 0 bases, and 7 bases lay outside the gene matches. CDR1 is SGHRS and CDR2 is YFSETQ in the germline V gene. The CDR3 coding sequence is TGCGCCAGCAGCTTGGAGGGGACAGCTGGGGCTTTCTTT. It yields the protein CASSLEGTAGAFF.

The V call is TRBV27, the J call TRBJ2-7; maybe TRBD1 (6 bases). The CDR3 is 15 residues long. Per germline, CDR1 MNHEY and CDR2 SMNVEV (reference sequence). The ends were cut back, 5 bases at V and 0 bases at J, with 14 bases in the middle. The CDR3 nucleotides are TGTGCCAGCAGTCAAGACAGGACAAGCTCCTACGAGCAGTACTTC. Its protein product is CASSQDRTSSYEQYF.

The chain combines TRBV11-2 with TRBJ1-6; D might be TRBD1 (6 bases). V lost 5 bases, J lost 6 bases, and 14 bases lay in between. Germline V lookup: CDR1 SGHAT, CDR2 FQNNGV. The CDR3 extends over 15 amino acids. Written as DNA, the CDR3 is TGTGCCAGCAGCCCCGGACAGTTTCTTAATTCACCCCTCCACTTT. It specifies CASSPGQFLNSPLHF.

The chain has TRBV11-2 and TRBJ1-1; 9 nucleotides match TRBD1. Germline-derived CDR1 and CDR2 are SGHAT and FQNNGV. J gave up 2 bases and V 5 bases, and 3 bases lay outside the gene matches. The CDR3 has 14 amino acids. The CDR3: CASSQGQGNTEAFF. The CDR3 DNA follows: TGTGCCAGCAGCCAGGGACAGGGTAACACTGAAGCTTTCTTT.

The chain carries TRBV6-6 and TRBJ2-1; D ambiguous. The CDR3 is 12 residues long. V was trimmed by 1 base and J by 7 bases, leaving 5 bases between them. CDR1 and CDR2 from the germline V gene are MNHNY and SVGAGI (reference sequence). This CDR3 is CASSYYRNEQFF. CDR3 nucleotides: TGTGCCAGCAGTTACTACAGAAATGAGCAGTTCTTC.